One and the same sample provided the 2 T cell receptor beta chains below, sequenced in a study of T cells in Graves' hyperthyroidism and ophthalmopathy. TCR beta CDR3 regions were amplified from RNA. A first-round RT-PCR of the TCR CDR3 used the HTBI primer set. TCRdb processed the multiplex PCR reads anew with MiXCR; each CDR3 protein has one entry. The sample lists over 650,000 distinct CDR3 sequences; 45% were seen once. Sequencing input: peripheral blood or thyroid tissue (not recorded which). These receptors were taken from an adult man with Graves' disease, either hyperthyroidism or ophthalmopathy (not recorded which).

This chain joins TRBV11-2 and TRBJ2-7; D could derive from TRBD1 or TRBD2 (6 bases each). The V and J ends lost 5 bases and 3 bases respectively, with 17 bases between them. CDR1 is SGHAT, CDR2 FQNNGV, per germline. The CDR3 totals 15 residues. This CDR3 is CASSRRQDYGYEQYF. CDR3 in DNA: TGTGCCAGCAGCCGACGACAGGACTATGGCTACGAGCAGTACTTC.

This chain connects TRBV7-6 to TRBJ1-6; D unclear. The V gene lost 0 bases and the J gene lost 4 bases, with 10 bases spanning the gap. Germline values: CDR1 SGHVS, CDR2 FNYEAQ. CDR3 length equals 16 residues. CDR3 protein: CASSLAEGGYNSPLHF. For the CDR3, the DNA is TGTGCCAGCAGCTTAGCAGAAGGAGGGTATAATTCACCCCTCCACTTT.